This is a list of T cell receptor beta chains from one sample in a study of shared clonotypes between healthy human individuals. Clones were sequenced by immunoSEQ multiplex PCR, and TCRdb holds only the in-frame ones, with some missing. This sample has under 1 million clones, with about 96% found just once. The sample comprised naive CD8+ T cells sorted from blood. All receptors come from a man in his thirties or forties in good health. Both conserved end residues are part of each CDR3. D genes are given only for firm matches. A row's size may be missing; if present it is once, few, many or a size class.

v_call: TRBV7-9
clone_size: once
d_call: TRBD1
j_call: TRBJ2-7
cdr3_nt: TGTGCCAGCAGTCCCCCGGGGACAGGGCCCTACGAGCAGTACTTC
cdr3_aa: CASSPPGTGPYEQYF

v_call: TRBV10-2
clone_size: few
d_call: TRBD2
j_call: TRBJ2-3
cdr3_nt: TGCGCCAGCATCGGGATGGTCGGACTAGCGGGAGCCACAGATACGCAGTATTTT
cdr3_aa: CASIGMVGLAGATDTQYF

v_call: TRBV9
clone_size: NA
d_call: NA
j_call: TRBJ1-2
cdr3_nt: TGTGCCAGCAGCGCACCCAACAGTACTTCTAACTATGGCTACACCTTC
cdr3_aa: CASSAPNSTSNYGYTF

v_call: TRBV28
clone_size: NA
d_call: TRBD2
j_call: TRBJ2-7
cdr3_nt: TGTGCCAGCAGTTTGCCCAGCGACGGGAGGTACGAGCAGTACTTC
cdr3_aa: CASSLPSDGRYEQYF

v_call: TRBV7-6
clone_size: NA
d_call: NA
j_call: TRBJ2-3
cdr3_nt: TGTGCCAGCAGCTCCCACCCCGCGGTGGGCACAGATACGCAGTATTTT
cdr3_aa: CASSSHPAVGTDTQYF

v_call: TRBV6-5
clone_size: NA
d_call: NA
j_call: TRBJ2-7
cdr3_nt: TGTGCCAGCAGTCGGGACACCTACGAGCAGTACTTC
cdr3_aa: CASSRDTYEQYF

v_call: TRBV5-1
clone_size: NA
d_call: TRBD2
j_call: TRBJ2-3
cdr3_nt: TGCGCCAGCAGCACAGCGGGAATCGGCACAGATACGCAGTATTTT
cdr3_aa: CASSTAGIGTDTQYF

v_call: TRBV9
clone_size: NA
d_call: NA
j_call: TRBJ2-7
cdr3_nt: TGTGCCAGCAGCGTCACCGGGACTTCCTCCTACGAGCAGTACTTC
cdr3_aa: CASSVTGTSSYEQYF

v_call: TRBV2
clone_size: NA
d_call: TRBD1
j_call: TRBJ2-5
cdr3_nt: TGTGCCAGCATCAGGGGGAACCAAGAGACCCAGTACTTC
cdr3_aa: CASIRGNQETQYF

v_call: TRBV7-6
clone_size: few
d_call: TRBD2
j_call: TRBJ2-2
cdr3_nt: TGTGCCAGCAGCTTAGGGGGAGGGCTAGCGAGAAACACCGGGGAGCTGTTTTTT
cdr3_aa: CASSLGGGLARNTGELFF

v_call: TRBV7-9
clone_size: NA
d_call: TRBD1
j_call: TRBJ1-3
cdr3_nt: TGTGCCAGCAGCTCGACAGGGGTAGGAAACACCATATATTTT
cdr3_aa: CASSSTGVGNTIYF

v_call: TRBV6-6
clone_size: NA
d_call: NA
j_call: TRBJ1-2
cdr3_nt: TGTGCCAGCAGTTCCAGGGACAAGAGCGGCTACACCTTC
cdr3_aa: CASSSRDKSGYTF

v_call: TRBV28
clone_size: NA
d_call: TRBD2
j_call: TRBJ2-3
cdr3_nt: TGTGCCAGCAGTTTATTAGTAGCGGGAGGCACAGATACGCAGTATTTT
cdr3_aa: CASSLLVAGGTDTQYF

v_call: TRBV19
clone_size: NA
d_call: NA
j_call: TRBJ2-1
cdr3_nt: TGTGCCAGTAGTATGCTCGGCAATTCCTACAATGAGCAGTTCTTC
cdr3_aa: CASSMLGNSYNEQFF

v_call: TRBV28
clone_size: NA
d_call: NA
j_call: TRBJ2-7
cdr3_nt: TGTGCCAGCACAGTGAGGGAACTGCCCTACGAGCAGTACTTC
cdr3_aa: CASTVRELPYEQYF

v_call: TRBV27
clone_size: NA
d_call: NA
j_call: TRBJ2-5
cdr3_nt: TGTGCCAGCAGTTTACTGGGCAGCGAAGAGACCCAGTACTTC
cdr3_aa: CASSLLGSEETQYF

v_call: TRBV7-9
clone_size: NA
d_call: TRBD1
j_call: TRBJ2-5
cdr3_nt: TGTGCCAGCAGCCGGAACCGACAGGGGGCTGGGGAGACCCAGTACTTC
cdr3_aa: CASSRNRQGAGETQYF

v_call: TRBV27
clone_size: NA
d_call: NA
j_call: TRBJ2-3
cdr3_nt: TGTGCCAGCAGAACTAGGGCAGATACGCAGTATTTT
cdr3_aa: CASRTRADTQYF

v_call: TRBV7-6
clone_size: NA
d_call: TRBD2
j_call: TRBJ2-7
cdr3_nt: TGTGCCAGCAGCTTGGGAGGGCCGGGGGAGCAGTACTTC
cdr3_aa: CASSLGGPGEQYF

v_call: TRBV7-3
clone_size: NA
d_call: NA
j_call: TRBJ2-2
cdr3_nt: TGTGCCAGCAGCTTAGGGTCTGGGGAGCTGTTTTTT
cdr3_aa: CASSLGSGELFF

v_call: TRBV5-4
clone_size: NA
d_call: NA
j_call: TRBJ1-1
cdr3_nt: TGTGCCAGCAGCTTGGGGGGGATGAACACTGAAGCTTTCTTT
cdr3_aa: CASSLGGMNTEAFF

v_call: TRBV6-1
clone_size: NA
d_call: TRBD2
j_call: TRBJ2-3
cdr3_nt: TGTGCCAGCAGTGAGTGGGAGGGTTCCAAAGATACGCAGTATTTT
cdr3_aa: CASSEWEGSKDTQYF

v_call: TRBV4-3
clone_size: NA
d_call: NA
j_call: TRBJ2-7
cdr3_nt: TGCGCCAGCAGCCAAGGGGCGGCGGGAAGCTACGAGCAGTACTTC
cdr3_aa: CASSQGAAGSYEQYF

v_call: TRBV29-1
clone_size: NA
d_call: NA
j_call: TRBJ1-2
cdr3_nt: TGCAGCGTTGAAGATAGGTACCCTCTTGAGAGGGGCGCCTATGGCTACACCTTC
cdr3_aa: CSVEDRYPLERGAYGYTF

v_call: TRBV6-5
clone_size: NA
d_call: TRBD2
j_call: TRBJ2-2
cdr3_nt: TGTGCCAGCAGCCCCGGCAGCGGGAGAACCGGGGAGCTGTTTTTT
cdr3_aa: CASSPGSGRTGELFF

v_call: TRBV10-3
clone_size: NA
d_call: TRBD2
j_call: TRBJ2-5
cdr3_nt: TGTGCCACACATAGCGGGACCCCCGAGACCCAGTACTTC
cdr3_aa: CATHSGTPETQYF

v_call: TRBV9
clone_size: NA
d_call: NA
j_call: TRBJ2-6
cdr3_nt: TGTGCCAGCAGCGTAATGAAGTTTGGCAGGGAGAATTCTGGGGCCAACGTCCTGACTTTC
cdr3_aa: CASSVMKFGRENSGANVLTF

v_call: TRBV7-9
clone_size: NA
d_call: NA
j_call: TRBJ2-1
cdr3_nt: TGTGCCAGCAGCCGGGGGTGGGCCAATGAGCAGTTCTTC
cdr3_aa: CASSRGWANEQFF

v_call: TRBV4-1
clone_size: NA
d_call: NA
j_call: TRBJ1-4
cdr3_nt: TGCGCCAGCAGCATGGACAGTATTGTTAGGAGACGCGAAAAACTGTTTTTT
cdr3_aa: CASSMDSIVRRREKLFF